This TCR beta chain was sequenced in a study of T cell responses to AZD1222 COVID-19 vaccine. Study-level findings and limits: Compared with day 0, the breadth and depth of the Spike-specific TCR repertoire rose significantly after two doses of AZD1222. Clonal diversity was possibly underestimated, and the donors were mostly white British, with more females. Repertoires were obtained only post-peak T cell response.

Trimming cost V 3 bases and J 12 bases, with 12 bases left between them. CDR3 length equals 12 residues. The germline V gene encodes CDR1 MDHEN and CDR2 SYDVKM. On this clone: No antigen is known for it.

Assay used: immunoSEQ multiplex PCR; TCRdb lists only in-frame clones, some missing. The sample has roughly 120,000 clones; 80% to 90% are singletons. The chain carries TRBV28 and TRBJ2-1; D remains unclear. The source is an adult in good health. The sequencing used peripheral blood, collected on day 0 of AZD1222 vaccination. Here the CDR3 DNA reads TGTGCCAGCAGTTTTTGGGCTGTGGGGCAGTTCTTC. This translates into CASSFWAVGQFF.